Described below is a single T cell receptor (beta chain) sequence and its context. Its antigen is unknown. This sample is part of a study of cytomegalovirus exposure and HLA in healthy donors. Regarding the study as a whole: A later analysis found that most CMV-associated TCR beta chains appeared HLA-restricted. As a later analysis showed, a missense DCLRE1C variant was linked to trimming of TCR beta V- and J-genes.

This PCR relied on a set of 60 Vbeta primers and 13 Jbeta primers. Produced via immunoSEQ multiplex PCR; TCRdb's table is partial and in-frame only. This table has about 130,000 clones, roughly 70% appearing once. Trimming took 0 bases from V and 5 from J; bases not matched to a gene: 5. Germline-derived CDR1 and CDR2 are SEHNR and FQNEAQ (reference sequence). This CDR3 region has 16 residues. This chain connects TRBV7-9 to TRBJ2-3, with 10 bases lining up with TRBD1. The source of this sequence is a man between 35 and 55 years old in good health and CMV-seronegative. The sequencing input was PBMCs. CDR3 residues: CASSLAGGTGEDTQYF. The CDR3 DNA reads as TGTGCCAGCAGCTTAGCGGGGGGGACAGGGGAAGATACGCAGTATTTT.